The count of the clone carrying this T cell receptor (beta chain) is one. This sample was included in a study of T cell changes during pregnancy in multiple sclerosis. Generated by immunoSEQ multiplex PCR, the TCRdb table keeps only in-frame clones and is missing some. The sample has over 30,000 clones; 94% are singletons. Germline lookup yields CDR1 SGDLS and CDR2 YYNGEE. Trimming took 4 bases from V and 7 from J; bases not matched to a gene: 8. The CDR3 is 15 residues long. The material sequenced was CD4+ T cells from peripheral blood mononuclear cells, taken after pregnancy. The receptor was isolated from a female donor with multiple sclerosis, enrolled in a pregnancy study. The rearrangement joins TRBV9 to TRBJ2-2; TRBD2 aligns across 9 bases. The CDR3 DNA follows: TGTGCCAGCAGCCGACTAGCGGAGCTTGACGGGGAGCTGTTTTTT. It translates to CASSRLAELDGELFF. The variable domain in full, with the rest retrieved from reference TRBV9 and TRBJ2-2, is DSGVTQTPKHLITATGQRVTLRCSPRSGDLSVYWYQQSLDQGLQFLIQYYNGEERAKGNILERFSAQQFPDLHSELNLSSLELGDSALYFCASSRLAELDGELFFGEGSRLTVL.